The 28 T cell receptor beta chains reported below all come from one sample, sequenced in a study of shared clonotypes between healthy human individuals (dated by TCRdb to about 2020). Libraries were constructed by the immunoSEQ multiplex PCR assay. The immuneACCESS repertoire file appears here via TCRdb, limited to in-frame rearrangements. These files lack a portion of the clones; in checked studies, under half of the deficit traces to unresolved V genes, and the cause of the others is not known. The sample profile shows 150,000 to 200,000 clones; approximately 70% of them were found once. 8% to 13% of the sample rests with the top ten. Sequencing used memory CD4+ T cells sorted from blood. In light of the paper, this sample's cell subset or site label describes: CD45RA-negative fraction. These receptors originate from a man aged 30 to 39 in good health.

The chain is built from TRBV10-1 and TRBJ2-1, with 9 bases lining up with TRBD1. Germline V lookup: CDR1 WNHNN, CDR2 SYGVQD (reference sequence). V lost 3 bases and J lost 4; bases outside the gene matches: 4. The CDR3 is 15 amino acids. Here the CDR3 DNA reads TGCGCCAGCAGTGATGCCGGGACAGGGTACAATGAGCAGTTCTTC. It encodes CASSDAGTGYNEQFF.

The rearrangement uses TRBV10-3 and TRBJ2-7; maybe TRBD1 (6 bases). This CDR3 contains 16 residues. The V gene's germline CDR1 is ENHRY and CDR2 SYGVKD. V lost 6 bases and J lost 1, with 19 bases in between. The CDR3 sequence: CAISSVGDKLSYEQYF. The DNA of the CDR3 is TGTGCCATCAGCTCGGTTGGGGACAAACTATCCTACGAGCAGTACTTC.

The chain carries TRBV12-5 and TRBJ2-1; D call uncertain. The germline V and J ends were trimmed by 8 bases and 7 bases, with 12 bases remaining between them. Germline-derived CDR1 and CDR2 are LGHNT and FRNRAP. The CDR3 loop spans 12 amino acids. CDR3 DNA: TGTGCTAGTTCCGCCCTGGGGAATGAGCAGTTCTTC. Its translation: CASSALGNEQFF.

The chain joins TRBV28 to TRBJ1-1, with 7 nucleotides matching TRBD1. CDR3 length: 17 residues. Germline lookup yields CDR1 MDHEN and CDR2 SYDVKM. V shed 4 bases and J 5 bases; nucleotides not matched to a gene: 16. In nucleotides, the CDR3 is TGTGCCAGCAGTTCCCGACAGGGCCCGAGTCTTGTAACTGAAGCTTTCTTT. Protein product: CASSSRQGPSLVTEAFF.

Here the CDR3 reads CASSFLAKNTEAFF. In nucleotides, the CDR3 is TGTGCCAGCAGTTTTCTTGCCAAGAACACTGAAGCTTTCTTT. V gene TRBV28 combines with J gene TRBJ1-1; D is ambiguous. Germline-derived CDR1 and CDR2 are MDHEN and SYDVKM. The CDR3 has 14 amino acids. V dropped 3 bases and J dropped 1 base, with 9 bases sitting between them.

CDR3 sequence (DNA): TGTGCCAGCAGCGGGACTATTTACAATGAGCAGTTCTTC. Translated: CASSGTIYNEQFF. The chain employs TRBV5-4 and TRBJ2-1; TRBD2 matches 7 bases. J gave up 4 bases and V 4 bases, and 2 bases lay outside the gene matches. The CDR3 extends over 13 amino acids. Germline lookup yields CDR1 SGHNT and CDR2 YYREEE (reference sequence). Full variable domain (missing parts from reference TRBV5-4 and TRBJ2-1): ETGVTQSPTHLIKTRGQQVTLRCSSQSGHNTVSWYQQALGQGPQFIFQYYREEENGRGNFPPRFSGLQFPNYSSELNVNALELDDSALYLCASSGTIYNEQFFGPGTRLTVL.

The J gene is TRBJ2-7, the V gene TRBV21-1; the table's D call, TRBD1, has no DNA check behind it. TRBV21-1 is a recognized pseudogene. This CDR3 contains 17 residues. The CDR3 nucleotides are TGTGCCAGCAGCAAACCCCGAACAGTAAAGAGAGCCTACGAGCAGTACTTC. The encoded protein is CASSKPRTVKRAYEQYF.

The chain combines TRBV6-6 with TRBJ2-2; TRBD1 is a possible D gene (5 bases). This CDR3 spans 13 amino acids. Per germline, CDR1 MNHNY and CDR2 SVGAGI (reference sequence). The V end was cut by 7 bases, the J end by 4 bases, with 10 bases between. The CDR3, as DNA: TGTGCCAGCACAGGGTCCCCCACCGGGGAGCTGTTTTTT. It specifies CASTGSPTGELFF.

The chain employs TRBV5-1 and TRBJ2-3, with 12 bases aligning to TRBD2. The CDR3 is 17 amino acids. V shed 4 bases and J 6 bases; nucleotides not matched to a gene: 12. The germline CDR1 and CDR2 sequences are SGHRS and YFSETQ. The CDR3 nucleotides read TGCGCCAGCAGCCCCCATCTTCTAGCGGGAGGGCGGGATACGCAGTATTTT. Its translation is CASSPHLLAGGRDTQYF.

The genes are TRBV7-2 and TRBJ2-5, with D tentatively TRBD1 (5 bases). The CDR3 extends over 13 amino acids. Germline-derived CDR1 and CDR2 are SGHTA and FQGNSA. The germline V and J ends were trimmed by 6 bases and 1 base, with 9 bases remaining between them. The CDR3 region is CASSGQAQETQYF. The CDR3 DNA follows: TGTGCCAGCAGTGGACAAGCCCAAGAGACCCAGTACTTC.

As DNA, the CDR3 is TGTGCCAGCAGCCTTATTGGGGCGAGGGATACGCAGTATTTT. It translates to CASSLIGARDTQYF. This rearrangement joins TRBV27 to TRBJ2-3; D perhaps matches TRBD1 (5 bases). The CDR3 extends over 14 amino acids. Germline V gene sequence: CDR1 MNHEY, CDR2 SMNVEV (reference sequence). Trimming left V 6 bases short and J 6 bases short, with 16 bases between.

The chain joins TRBV9 to TRBJ2-5; 7 bases are a match to TRBD1. The CDR3 consists of 17 residues. Germline values: CDR1 SGDLS, CDR2 YYNGEE. Losses at the gene ends were 4 bases for V and 1 base for J; bases not matched to a gene: 13. CDR3 bases: TGTGCCAGCAGCCCACTGTCTCGGACAGGTGCCCAAGAGACCCAGTACTTC. It encodes CASSPLSRTGAQETQYF.

The genes are TRBV5-5 and TRBJ2-1, with TRBD2 matching 10 bases. J was trimmed by 0 bases and V by 4 bases; bases with no gene match: 1. CDR3 length: 15 residues. Germline assignment: CDR1 SGHKS and CDR2 YYEKEE (reference sequence). This CDR3 is CASSPSGSSYNEQFF. The CDR3, as DNA: TGTGCCAGCAGCCCTAGCGGGAGCTCCTACAATGAGCAGTTCTTC.

This sequence joins TRBV19 and TRBJ2-1; 10 nucleotides match TRBD2. Germline values: CDR1 LNHDA, CDR2 SQIVND (reference sequence). The CDR3 consists of 17 residues. The trim removed 8 bases at V and 0 bases at J, leaving 10 bases unmatched. The CDR3 protein is CASALAGVLSSYNEQFF. CDR3 coding DNA: TGTGCCAGTGCGCTAGCGGGAGTGTTGAGCTCCTACAATGAGCAGTTCTTC.

The rearrangement uses TRBV5-4 and TRBJ2-6, with 7 nucleotides matching TRBD1. V lost 7 bases, J lost 2 bases, and 9 bases stayed unmatched. This CDR3 is 16 amino acids long. Germline V CDR1 and CDR2: SGHNT, YYREEE (reference sequence). The CDR3 protein is CASRAVTGAGANVLTF. In DNA, the CDR3 is TGTGCCAGCCGCGCGGTAACAGGGGCTGGGGCCAACGTCCTGACTTTC.

The CDR3 coding sequence is TGCGCCAGCAGCACCTCATCGGGGGCTGGCTACACCTTC. Protein product: CASSTSSGAGYTF. This chain connects TRBV5-1 to TRBJ1-2, with D tentatively TRBD1 (6 bases). Germline CDR1 SGHRS, CDR2 YFSETQ. Trimming shortened V by 4 bases and J by 7 bases, and 14 bases separated the two germline ends. The CDR3 is 13 amino acids.

The rearrangement links TRBV28 to TRBJ1-4, with D unresolved. The germline V gene encodes CDR1 MDHEN and CDR2 SYDVKM. The length of the CDR3 is 16 residues. The ends were cut back, 3 bases at V and 5 bases at J, with 16 bases in the middle. CDR3 sequence reads: CASSFDRAGGNEKLFF. In DNA form, the CDR3 reads TGTGCCAGCAGTTTTGATCGGGCAGGAGGGAATGAAAAACTGTTTTTT. The variable domain in full, completed from reference TRBV28 and TRBJ1-4, reads DVKVTQSSRYLVKRTGEKVFLECVQDMDHENMFWYRQDPGLGLRLIYFSYDVKMKEKGDIPEGYSVSREKKERFSLILESASTNQTSMYLCASSFDRAGGNEKLFFGSGTQLSVL.

This chain connects TRBV27 to TRBJ2-7; D not certain. This CDR3 is built from 14 residues. The germline V gene has CDR1 MNHEY and CDR2 SMNVEV (reference sequence). Trimming removed 6 bases at V and 0 bases at J, with 12 bases between. The CDR3 nucleotides are TGTGCCAGCAGAGAGACAACGTTCTCCTACGAGCAGTACTTC. Its protein product is CASRETTFSYEQYF.

In nucleotides, the CDR3 is TGTGCCAGCAGGATGGGACTAGCGGGGGCCTACGAGCAGTACTTC. Its translation is CASRMGLAGAYEQYF. This chain links TRBV6-5 with TRBJ2-7, with TRBD2 matching over 14 bases. The trim removed 6 bases at V and 2 bases at J, leaving 3 bases unmatched. Per the germline V gene, CDR1 is MNHEY and CDR2 is SVGAGI. The CDR3 is 15 amino acids.

The V gene is TRBV19, the J gene TRBJ2-1; D ambiguous. The CDR3 runs 16 residues. Looked up from germline, CDR1 is LNHDA and CDR2 is SQIVND (reference sequence). V was cut by 4 bases and J by 0 bases, with 13 bases left in between. CDR3 coding DNA: TGTGCCAGTAGTAAATACGGGCACAGCTCCTACAATGAGCAGTTCTTC. Translating gives CASSKYGHSSYNEQFF. Complete variable domain (other parts from reference TRBV19 and TRBJ2-1): DGGITQSPKYLFRKEGQNVTLSCEQNLNHDAMYWYRQDPGQGLRLIYYSQIVNDFQKGDIAEGYSVSREKKESFPLTVTSAQKNPTAFYLCASSKYGHSSYNEQFFGPGTRLTVL.

The CDR3 DNA is TGTGCCAGCAGTTACTTGCAAGGCTCGAATCAGCCCCAGCATTTT. It is translated as CASSYLQGSNQPQHF. The chain uses TRBV6-6 and TRBJ1-5; D remains ambiguous. This CDR3 is built from 15 residues. V shed 1 base and J shed 4 bases, with 11 bases lying between them. From germline, CDR1 is MNHNY and CDR2 SVGAGI (reference sequence).

The CDR3: CASSSQTGANTGELFF. Here the CDR3 DNA reads TGCGCCAGCAGCTCCCAGACTGGCGCGAACACCGGGGAGCTGTTTTTT. This rearrangement joins TRBV5-1 to TRBJ2-2, with D hard to call. V was pared by 3 bases and J by 0 bases, with 12 bases between. This CDR3 spans 16 amino acids. CDR1 SGHRS and CDR2 YFSETQ come from the germline V gene.

The V gene is TRBV6-5, the J gene TRBJ1-1, with no clear D. The CDR3 has 16 amino acids. The germline gives CDR1 MNHEY, CDR2 SVGAGI. Trimming took off 4 bases at V and 4 bases at J, with 19 bases between the two ends. The CDR3 DNA is TGTGCCAGCAGTTTTATCCGGTTAGGGTTGAGCACTGAAGCTTTCTTT. Protein product: CASSFIRLGLSTEAFF.

This sequence joins TRBV6-6 and TRBJ2-2; D gene ambiguous. The length of the CDR3 is 15 residues. V was cut by 6 bases and J by 1 base, with 12 bases left in between. CDR1 MNHNY and CDR2 SVGAGI come from the germline V gene (reference sequence). The DNA of the CDR3 is TGTGCCAGCAGCCCATCCTTGATGAACACCGGGGAGCTGTTTTTT. Protein: CASSPSLMNTGELFF.

V is TRBV30 and J is TRBJ2-5, with unresolved D. Trimming stripped 2 bases from V and 6 bases from J, with 19 bases between. Germline V lookup: CDR1 GTSNPN, CDR2 SVGIG (reference sequence). This CDR3 is built from 15 residues. Here the CDR3 reads CAWSLQRWARKTQYF. The CDR3 DNA sequence: TGTGCCTGGAGTCTACAACGATGGGCCCGGAAGACCCAGTACTTC.

The CDR3 sequence is CASSSPGKAHEQYF. The CDR3 DNA reads as TGTGCCAGCAGCTCCCCGGGCAAGGCCCACGAGCAGTACTTC. The chain is built from TRBV7-9 and TRBJ2-7; D is unclear. Germline-derived CDR1 and CDR2 are SEHNR and FQNEAQ (reference sequence). Deletions cut 4 bases from V and 5 bases from J, with 15 bases between. The CDR3 spans 14 residues.

This chain connects TRBV27 to TRBJ1-2; D is possibly TRBD1 (5 bases). Germline-derived CDR1 and CDR2 are MNHEY and SMNVEV (reference sequence). Trimming removed 6 bases at V and 7 bases at J, with 27 bases between. The CDR3 has 17 amino acids. This chain's CDR3 is CASRAGEAFPLTAGYTF. The CDR3 bases are TGTGCCAGCAGAGCGGGGGAGGCGTTTCCCCTTACAGCTGGCTACACCTTC.

The chain recombines TRBV7-2 with TRBJ2-3; 12 bases agree with TRBD2. Germline V gene lookup returns CDR1 SGHTA and CDR2 FQGNSA. Losses at the gene ends were 4 bases for V and 2 bases for J; bases not matched to a gene: 7. The CDR3 runs to 17 residues. The DNA for the CDR3 is TGTGCCAGCAGCTCTAAACGGACTAGCGGGACCACAGATACGCAGTATTTT. It encodes CASSSKRTSGTTDTQYF.